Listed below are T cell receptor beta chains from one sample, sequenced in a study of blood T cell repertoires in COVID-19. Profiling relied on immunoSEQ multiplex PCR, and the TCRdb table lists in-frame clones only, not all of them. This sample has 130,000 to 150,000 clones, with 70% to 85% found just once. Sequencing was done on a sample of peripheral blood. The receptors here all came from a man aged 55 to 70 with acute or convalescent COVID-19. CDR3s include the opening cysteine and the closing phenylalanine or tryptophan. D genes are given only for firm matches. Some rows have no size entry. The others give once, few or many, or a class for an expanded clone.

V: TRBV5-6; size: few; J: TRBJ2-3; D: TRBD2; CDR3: CASSSTWTSGSLDTQYF
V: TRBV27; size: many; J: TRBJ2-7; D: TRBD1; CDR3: CASSSPQGRPYEQYF
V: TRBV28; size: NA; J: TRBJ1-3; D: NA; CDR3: CASSSRPSSGNTIYF
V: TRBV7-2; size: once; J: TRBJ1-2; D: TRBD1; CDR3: CASSLQGTRANYGYTF
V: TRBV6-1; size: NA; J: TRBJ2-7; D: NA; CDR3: CASSEGGLLEQYF
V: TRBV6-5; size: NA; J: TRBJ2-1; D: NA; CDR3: CASSYQAAASDEQFF
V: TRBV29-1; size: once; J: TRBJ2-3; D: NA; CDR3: CSVGQSTSTDTQYF
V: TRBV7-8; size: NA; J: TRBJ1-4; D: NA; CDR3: CASSKPGYREKLFF
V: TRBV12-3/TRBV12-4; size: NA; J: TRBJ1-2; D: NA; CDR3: CASSARRDGYTF
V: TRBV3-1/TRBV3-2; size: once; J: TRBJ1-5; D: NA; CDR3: CASSQGRGSGNQPQHF
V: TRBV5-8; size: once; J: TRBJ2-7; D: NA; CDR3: CASSFGERWSYEQYF
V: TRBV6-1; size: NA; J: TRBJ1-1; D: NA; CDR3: CASSEGALGIEAFF
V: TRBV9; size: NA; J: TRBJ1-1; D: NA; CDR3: CASSVEYSNTEAFF
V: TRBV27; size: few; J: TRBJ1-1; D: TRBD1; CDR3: CASSSIPGQIAEAFF
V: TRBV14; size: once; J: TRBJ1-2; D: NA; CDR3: CASSQTRGGYTF
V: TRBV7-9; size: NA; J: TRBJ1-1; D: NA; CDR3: CASSLVGAVSEAFF
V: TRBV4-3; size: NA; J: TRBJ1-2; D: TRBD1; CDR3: CASSQGHRGDGYTF
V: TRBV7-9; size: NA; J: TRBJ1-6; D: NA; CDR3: CASSAPQRGTNSPLHF
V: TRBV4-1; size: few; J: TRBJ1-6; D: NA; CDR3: CASSRDNSPLHF
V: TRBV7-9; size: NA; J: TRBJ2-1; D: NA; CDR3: CASSPLRRSSYNEQFF
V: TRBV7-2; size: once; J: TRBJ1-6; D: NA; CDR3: CASTSLSRGYNSPLHF
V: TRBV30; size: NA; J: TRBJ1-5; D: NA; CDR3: CAWSSSFWSGNQPQHF
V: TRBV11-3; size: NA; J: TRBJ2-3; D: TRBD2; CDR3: CASSRSGRLTDTQYF
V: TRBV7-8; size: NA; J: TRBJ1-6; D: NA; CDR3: CASSLGHTSPLHF
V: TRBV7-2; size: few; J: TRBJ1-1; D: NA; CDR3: CASSLARYRANTEAFF
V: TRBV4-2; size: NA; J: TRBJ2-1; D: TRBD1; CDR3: CASSLGQGDNEQFF
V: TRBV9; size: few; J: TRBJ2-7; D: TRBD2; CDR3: CASSVEWTSGMGEQYF
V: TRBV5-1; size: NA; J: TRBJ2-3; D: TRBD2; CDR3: CASSLGLAGDTQYF
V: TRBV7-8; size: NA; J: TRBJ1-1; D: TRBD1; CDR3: CASSPDRGLLVRTEAFF
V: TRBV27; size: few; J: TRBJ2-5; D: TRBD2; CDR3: CASSLSTSGGEETQYF
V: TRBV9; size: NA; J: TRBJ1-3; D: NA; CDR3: CASSTDVRGSGNTIYF
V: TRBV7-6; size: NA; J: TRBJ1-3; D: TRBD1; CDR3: CASSRDRGLGNTIYF